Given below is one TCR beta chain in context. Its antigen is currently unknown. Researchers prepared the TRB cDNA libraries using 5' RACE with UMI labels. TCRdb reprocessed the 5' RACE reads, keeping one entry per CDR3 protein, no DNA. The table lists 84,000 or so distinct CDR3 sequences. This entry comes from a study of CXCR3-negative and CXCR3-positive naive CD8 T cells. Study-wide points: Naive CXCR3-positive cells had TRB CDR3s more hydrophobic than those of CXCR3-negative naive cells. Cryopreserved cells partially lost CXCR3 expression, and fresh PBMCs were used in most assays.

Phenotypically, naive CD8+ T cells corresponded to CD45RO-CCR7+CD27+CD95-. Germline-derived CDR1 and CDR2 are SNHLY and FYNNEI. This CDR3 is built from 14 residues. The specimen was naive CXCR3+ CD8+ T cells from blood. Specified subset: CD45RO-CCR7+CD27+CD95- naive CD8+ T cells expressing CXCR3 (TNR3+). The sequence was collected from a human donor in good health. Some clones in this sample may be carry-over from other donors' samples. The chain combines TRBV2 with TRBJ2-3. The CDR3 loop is CASSEFQFTDTQYF.